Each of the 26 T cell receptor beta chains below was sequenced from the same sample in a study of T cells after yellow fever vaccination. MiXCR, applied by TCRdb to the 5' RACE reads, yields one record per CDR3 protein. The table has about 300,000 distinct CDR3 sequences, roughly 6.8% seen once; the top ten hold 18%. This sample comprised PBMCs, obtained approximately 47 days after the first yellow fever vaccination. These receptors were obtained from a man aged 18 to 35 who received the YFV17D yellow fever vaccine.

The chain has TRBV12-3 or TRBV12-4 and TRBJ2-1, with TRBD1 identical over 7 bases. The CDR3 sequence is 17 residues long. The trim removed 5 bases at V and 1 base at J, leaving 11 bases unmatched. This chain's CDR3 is CASSPVPGTVSYNEQFF. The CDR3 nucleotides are TGTGCCAGCAGTCCCGTTCCCGGGACAGTGTCCTACAATGAGCAGTTCTTC.

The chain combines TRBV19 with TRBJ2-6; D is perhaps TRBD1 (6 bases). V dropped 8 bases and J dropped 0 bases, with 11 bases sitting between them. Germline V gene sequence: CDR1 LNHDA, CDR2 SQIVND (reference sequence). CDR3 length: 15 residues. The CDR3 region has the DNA TGTGCCAGTCACAGGGAACTCTCTGGGGCCAACGTCCTGACTTTC. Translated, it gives CASHRELSGANVLTF.

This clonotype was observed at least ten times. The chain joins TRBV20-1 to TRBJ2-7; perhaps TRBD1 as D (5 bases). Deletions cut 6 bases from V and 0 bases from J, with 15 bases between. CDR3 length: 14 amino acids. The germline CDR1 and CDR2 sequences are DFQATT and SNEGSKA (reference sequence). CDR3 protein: CSATTVHSSYEQYV. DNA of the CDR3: TGCAGTGCCACGACAGTCCACAGCTCCTACGAGCAGTACGTC.

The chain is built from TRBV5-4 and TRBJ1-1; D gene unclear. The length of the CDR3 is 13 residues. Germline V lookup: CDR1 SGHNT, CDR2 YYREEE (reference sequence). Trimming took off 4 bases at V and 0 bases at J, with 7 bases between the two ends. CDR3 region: CASSGDLNTEAFF. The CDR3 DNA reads TGTGCCAGCAGCGGAGACTTGAACACTGAAGCTTTCTTT.

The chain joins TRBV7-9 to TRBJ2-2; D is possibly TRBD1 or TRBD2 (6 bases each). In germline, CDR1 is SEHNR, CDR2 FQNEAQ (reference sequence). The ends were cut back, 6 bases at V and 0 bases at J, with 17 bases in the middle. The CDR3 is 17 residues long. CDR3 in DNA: TGTGCCAGCAGTCCTCCTAGGGGGGCCGCGAACACCGGGGAGCTGTTTTTT. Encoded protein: CASSPPRGAANTGELFF.

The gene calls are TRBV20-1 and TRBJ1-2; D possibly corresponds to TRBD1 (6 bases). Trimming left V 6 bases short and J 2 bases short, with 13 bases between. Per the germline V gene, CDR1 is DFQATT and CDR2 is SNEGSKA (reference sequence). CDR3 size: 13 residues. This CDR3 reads CSAARGRNYGYTF. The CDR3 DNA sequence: TGCAGTGCGGCGCGGGGGCGGAACTATGGCTACACCTTC.

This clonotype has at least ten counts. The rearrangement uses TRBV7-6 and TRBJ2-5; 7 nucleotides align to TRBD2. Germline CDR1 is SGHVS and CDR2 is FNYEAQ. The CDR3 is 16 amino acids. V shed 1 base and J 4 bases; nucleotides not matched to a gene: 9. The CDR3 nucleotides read TGTGCCAGCAGCTTAGTAGCCGCCAGGGAGGGAGAGACCCAGTACTTC. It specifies CASSLVAAREGETQYF.

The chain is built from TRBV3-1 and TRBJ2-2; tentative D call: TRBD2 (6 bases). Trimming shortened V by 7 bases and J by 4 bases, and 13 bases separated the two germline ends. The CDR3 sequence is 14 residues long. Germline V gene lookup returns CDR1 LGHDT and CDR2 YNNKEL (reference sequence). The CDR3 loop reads CASIPTGGTGELFF. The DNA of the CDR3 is TGTGCCAGCATTCCGACCGGGGGCACCGGGGAGCTGTTTTTT.

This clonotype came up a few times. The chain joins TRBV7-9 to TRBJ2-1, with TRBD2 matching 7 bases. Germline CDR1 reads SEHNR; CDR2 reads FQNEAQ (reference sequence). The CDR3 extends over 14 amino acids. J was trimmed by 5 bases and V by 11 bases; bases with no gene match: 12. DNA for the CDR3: TGTGCCGGGGGTTACGGGGGGTCCCACAATGAGCAGTTCTTC. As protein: CAGGYGGSHNEQFF.

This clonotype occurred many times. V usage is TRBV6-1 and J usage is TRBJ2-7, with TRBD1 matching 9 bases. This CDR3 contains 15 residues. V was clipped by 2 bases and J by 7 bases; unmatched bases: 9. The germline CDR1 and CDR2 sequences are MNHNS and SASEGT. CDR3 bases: TGTGCCAGCAGTGAACCGGGACAGGGTAGTTGGGAGCAGTACTTC. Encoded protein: CASSEPGQGSWEQYF.

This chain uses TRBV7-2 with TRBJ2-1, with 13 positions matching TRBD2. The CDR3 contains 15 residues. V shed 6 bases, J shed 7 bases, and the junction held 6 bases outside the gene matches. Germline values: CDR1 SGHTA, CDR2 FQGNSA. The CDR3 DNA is TGTGCCAGCAGTTCTCCGGGACTAGCGGGGAATGAGCAGTTCTTC. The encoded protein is CASSSPGLAGNEQFF.

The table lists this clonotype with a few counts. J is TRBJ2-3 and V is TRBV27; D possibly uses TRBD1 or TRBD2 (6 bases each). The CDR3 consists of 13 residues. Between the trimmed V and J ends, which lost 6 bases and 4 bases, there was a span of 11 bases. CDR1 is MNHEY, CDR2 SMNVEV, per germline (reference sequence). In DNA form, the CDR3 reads TGTGCCAGCAGCTGGAGGGGGTCAGATACGCAGTATTTT. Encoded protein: CASSWRGSDTQYF.

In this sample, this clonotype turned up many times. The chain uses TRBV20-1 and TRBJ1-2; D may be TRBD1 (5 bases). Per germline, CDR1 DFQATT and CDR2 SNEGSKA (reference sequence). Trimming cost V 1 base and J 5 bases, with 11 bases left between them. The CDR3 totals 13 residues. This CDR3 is CSARVGERYGYTF. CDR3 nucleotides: TGCAGTGCTAGAGTAGGGGAGAGGTATGGCTACACCTTC.

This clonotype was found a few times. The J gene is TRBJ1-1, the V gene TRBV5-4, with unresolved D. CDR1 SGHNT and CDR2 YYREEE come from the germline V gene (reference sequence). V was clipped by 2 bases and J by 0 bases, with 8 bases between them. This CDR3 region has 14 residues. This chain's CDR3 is CASSLTSVNTEAFF. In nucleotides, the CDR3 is TGTGCCAGCAGCTTAACCTCGGTGAACACTGAAGCTTTCTTT. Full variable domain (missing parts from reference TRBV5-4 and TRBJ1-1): ETGVTQSPTHLIKTRGQQVTLRCSSQSGHNTVSWYQQALGQGPQFIFQYYREEENGRGNFPPRFSGLQFPNYSSELNVNALELDDSALYLCASSLTSVNTEAFFGQGTRLTVV.

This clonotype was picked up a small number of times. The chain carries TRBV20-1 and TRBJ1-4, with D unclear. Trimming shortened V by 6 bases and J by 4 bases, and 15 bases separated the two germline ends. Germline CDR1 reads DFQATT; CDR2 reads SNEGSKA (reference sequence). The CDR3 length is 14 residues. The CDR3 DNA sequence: TGCAGTGCCGTAGAGCTTGTTTTTAATGAAAAACTGTTTTTT. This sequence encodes CSAVELVFNEKLFF.

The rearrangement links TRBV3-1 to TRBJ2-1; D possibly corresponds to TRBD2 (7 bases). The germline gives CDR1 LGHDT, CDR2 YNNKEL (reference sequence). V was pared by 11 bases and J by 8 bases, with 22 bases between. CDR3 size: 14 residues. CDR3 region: CASQWGGAEDEQFF. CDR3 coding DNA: TGTGCCTCCCAGTGGGGGGGGGCGGAGGATGAGCAGTTCTTC.

CDR3 sequence reads: CASSIENHGYGYTF. DNA for the CDR3: TGTGCCAGTAGTATAGAAAACCACGGCTATGGCTACACCTTC. This chain joins TRBV19 and TRBJ1-2; D call uncertain. The V gene lost 0 bases and the J gene lost 4 bases, with 9 bases spanning the gap. CDR1 LNHDA and CDR2 SQIVND come from the germline V gene (reference sequence). The CDR3 sequence is 14 residues long.

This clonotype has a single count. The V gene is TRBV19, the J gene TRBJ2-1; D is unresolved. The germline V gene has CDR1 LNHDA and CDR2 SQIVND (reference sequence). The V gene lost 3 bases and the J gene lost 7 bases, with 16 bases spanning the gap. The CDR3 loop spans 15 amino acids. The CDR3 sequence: CASSIHGGVRNEQFF. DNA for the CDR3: TGTGCCAGTAGTATTCATGGCGGCGTTAGGAATGAGCAGTTCTTC.

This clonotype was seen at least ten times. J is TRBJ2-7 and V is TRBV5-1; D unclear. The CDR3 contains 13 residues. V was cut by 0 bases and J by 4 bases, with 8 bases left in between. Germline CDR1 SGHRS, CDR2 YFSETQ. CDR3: CASSLGLLYEQYF. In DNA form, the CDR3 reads TGCGCCAGCAGCTTGGGACTCTTGTACGAGCAGTACTTC.

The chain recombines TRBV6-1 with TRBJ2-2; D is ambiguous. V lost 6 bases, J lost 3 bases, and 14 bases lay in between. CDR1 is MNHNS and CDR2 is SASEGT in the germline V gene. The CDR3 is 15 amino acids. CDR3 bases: TGTGCCAGCAGCCTTACAGTCCCGGACACCGGGGAGCTGTTTTTT. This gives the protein CASSLTVPDTGELFF.

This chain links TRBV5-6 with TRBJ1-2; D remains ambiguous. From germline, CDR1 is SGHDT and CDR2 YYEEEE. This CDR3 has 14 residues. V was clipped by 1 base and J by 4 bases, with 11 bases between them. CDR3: CASSLPQSSYGYTF. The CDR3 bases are TGTGCCAGCAGCTTGCCCCAGTCCAGCTATGGCTACACCTTC.

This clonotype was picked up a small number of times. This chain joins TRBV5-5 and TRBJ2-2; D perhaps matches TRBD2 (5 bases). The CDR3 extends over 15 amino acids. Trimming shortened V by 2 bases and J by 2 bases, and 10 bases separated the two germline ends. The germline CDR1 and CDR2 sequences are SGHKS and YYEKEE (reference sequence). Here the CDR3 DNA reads TGTGCCAGCAGCTTTTTTCGGGAAAACACCGGGGAGCTGTTTTTT. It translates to CASSFFRENTGELFF.

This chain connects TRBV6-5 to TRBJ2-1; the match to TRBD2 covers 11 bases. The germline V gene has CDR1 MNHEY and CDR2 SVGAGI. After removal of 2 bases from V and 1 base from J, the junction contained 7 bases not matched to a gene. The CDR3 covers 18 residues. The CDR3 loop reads CASSYLLAGGGSYNEQFF. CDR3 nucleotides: TGTGCCAGCAGTTACCTGCTAGCGGGGGGCGGTTCCTACAATGAGCAGTTCTTC.

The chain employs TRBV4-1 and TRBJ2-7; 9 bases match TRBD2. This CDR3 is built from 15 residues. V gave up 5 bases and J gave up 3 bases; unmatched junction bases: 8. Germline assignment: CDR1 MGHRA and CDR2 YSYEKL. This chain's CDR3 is CASSTLAGRNYEQYF. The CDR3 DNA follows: TGCGCCAGCAGCACACTAGCGGGTCGTAACTACGAGCAGTACTTC.

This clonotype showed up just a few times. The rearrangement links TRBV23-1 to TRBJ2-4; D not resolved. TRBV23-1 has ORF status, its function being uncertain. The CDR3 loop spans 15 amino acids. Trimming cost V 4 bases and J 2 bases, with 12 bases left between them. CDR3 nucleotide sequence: TGCGCCAGCAGTCCGGAACCCCAGACCAAAAACATTCAGTACTTC. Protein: CASSPEPQTKNIQYF.

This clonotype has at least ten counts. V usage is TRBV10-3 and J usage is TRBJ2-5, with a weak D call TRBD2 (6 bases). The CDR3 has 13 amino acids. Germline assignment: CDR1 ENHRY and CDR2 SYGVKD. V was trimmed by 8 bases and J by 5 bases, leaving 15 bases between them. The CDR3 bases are TGTGCCATCGGGGGGAGCCTTGACGAGACCCAGTACTTC. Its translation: CAIGGSLDETQYF.